Presented here are 22 T cell receptor beta chains from one specimen sequenced in a study of T cell responses to AZD1222 COVID-19 vaccine. The assay was immunoSEQ multiplex PCR, and TCRdb's table has in-frame clones only and misses some. In the table there are about 69,000 clones, around 78% of which are singletons. The source was peripheral blood, collected 28 days after the second AZD1222 dose. The receptors stem from an adult who received the AZD1222 COVID-19 vaccine.

The V and J genes are TRBV11-1 and TRBJ1-1; D might be TRBD1 (5 bases). CDR3 size: 13 residues. Germline lookup yields CDR1 SGHAT and CDR2 FQDESV (reference sequence). V was cut by 5 bases and J by 8 bases, with 15 bases left in between. The CDR3 DNA sequence: TGTGCCAGCAGCCCCCGAGACAGCGTAGAAGCTTTCTTT. Its translation is CASSPRDSVEAFF.

The V gene is TRBV7-9, the J gene TRBJ1-1, with D unresolved. V was trimmed by 1 base and J by 1 base, leaving 10 bases between them. CDR3 length equals 15 residues. Per germline, CDR1 SEHNR and CDR2 FQNEAQ (reference sequence). CDR3 sequence: CASSLDGGKNTEAFF. The CDR3 DNA is TGTGCCAGCAGCTTAGATGGTGGTAAGAACACTGAAGCTTTCTTT.

The rearrangement links TRBV6-5 to TRBJ1-3, with a tentative D call TRBD1 (5 bases). The germline V gene encodes CDR1 MNHEY and CDR2 SVGAGI. CDR3 length equals 14 residues. The V end lost 6 bases, the J end lost 7 bases, and 16 bases lay between the germline ends. CDR3 region: CASSPSRGDNTIYF. The CDR3 DNA is TGTGCCAGCAGCCCGAGTCGAGGGGACAACACCATATATTTT.

This chain joins TRBV6-5 and TRBJ1-2; tentative D call: TRBD1 (6 bases). V lost 6 bases to trimming and J lost 8 bases, with 16 bases between them. Looked up from germline, CDR1 is MNHEY and CDR2 is SVGAGI. This CDR3 is 13 amino acids long. The CDR3 region is CASSVNRVWGYTF. CDR3 DNA sequence: TGTGCCAGCAGCGTAAACAGGGTCTGGGGCTACACCTTC.

This CDR3 reads CAWSVSGNSPLHF. The CDR3 DNA reads as TGTGCCTGGAGTGTTTCAGGGAATTCACCCCTCCACTTT. The chain links TRBV30 to TRBJ1-6, with D possibly TRBD1 on 5 matching bases. The CDR3 contains 13 residues. Trimming took off 0 bases at V and 7 bases at J, with 7 bases between the two ends. The germline V gene encodes CDR1 GTSNPN and CDR2 SVGIG (reference sequence).

This chain connects TRBV5-1 to TRBJ1-6; D gene ambiguous. Looked up from germline, CDR1 is SGHRS and CDR2 is YFSETQ. Deletions cut 0 bases from V and 7 bases from J, with 5 bases between. CDR3 length: 13 residues. This CDR3 is CASSLVRNSPLHF. The CDR3 DNA reads as TGCGCCAGCAGCTTGGTCCGGAATTCACCCCTCCACTTT.

This sequence joins TRBV20-1 and TRBJ2-3; no reliable D call. Germline assignment: CDR1 DFQATT and CDR2 SNEGSKA (reference sequence). This CDR3 has 11 residues. V was pared by 6 bases and J by 6 bases, with 10 bases between. CDR3 amino acids: CSAMHGDTQYF. Here the CDR3 DNA reads TGCAGTGCCATGCATGGGGATACGCAGTATTTT.

As to this clone: The sample contains more than one DNA sequence encoding this CDR3. V and J are TRBV10-2 and TRBJ2-7; D is uncertain. CDR1 is WSHSY and CDR2 is SAAADI in the germline V gene. The V gene lost 2 bases and the J gene lost 4 bases, with 3 bases spanning the gap. There are 11 residues in the CDR3. The CDR3 DNA sequence: TGCGCCAGCAGTGAGGGGTACGAGCAGTACTTC. Amino acids: CASSEGYEQYF.

The rearrangement uses TRBV20-1 and TRBJ1-4, with D maybe TRBD1 (6 bases). The CDR3 contains 11 residues. Per germline, CDR1 DFQATT and CDR2 SNEGSKA (reference sequence). The germline V and J ends were trimmed by 3 bases and 8 bases, with 7 bases remaining between them. The CDR3 nucleotides are TGCAGTGCTAGGACAGGCGAAAAACTGTTTTTT. This sequence encodes CSARTGEKLFF.

The V and J genes are TRBV28 and TRBJ1-1; D not resolved. The V and J ends lost 7 bases and 5 bases respectively, with 14 bases between them. CDR1 and CDR2 from the germline V gene are MDHEN and SYDVKM. This CDR3 contains 13 residues. The CDR3 DNA reads TGTGCCAGCATCACGACTGTAGGGACTGAAGCTTTCTTT. The encoded protein is CASITTVGTEAFF.

This clone was seen just once. The rearrangement joins TRBV11-2 to TRBJ1-1; 10 nucleotides match TRBD1. V lost 1 base, J lost 5 bases, and 1 base stayed unmatched. The CDR3 sequence is 14 residues long. Germline-derived CDR1 and CDR2 are SGHAT and FQNNGV. The CDR3 DNA reads TGTGCCAGCAGCTTAGGGGACAGGGGTACTGAAGCTTTCTTT. Translated, it gives CASSLGDRGTEAFF.

The chain uses TRBV6-5 and TRBJ1-3; unclear D gene. CDR1 is MNHEY, CDR2 SVGAGI, per germline. The CDR3 extends over 14 amino acids. Trimming cost V 8 bases and J 0 bases, with 11 bases left between them. DNA of the CDR3: TGTGCCAGCCGACGTTTGAGCTCTGGAAACACCATATATTTT. Translated: CASRRLSSGNTIYF.

The CDR3, as DNA: TGTGCCAGCAGCCCTCGGGGAGGGGCAGAGACCCAGTACTTC. Protein: CASSPRGGAETQYF. J is TRBJ2-5 and V is TRBV7-9; TRBD2 agrees at 7 bases. V was clipped by 5 bases and J by 4 bases; unmatched bases: 7. The length of the CDR3 is 14 residues. The germline gives CDR1 SEHNR, CDR2 FQNEAQ (reference sequence).

Regarding this clone: This specimen includes other DNA sequences encoding the same CDR3. The rearrangement joins TRBV7-2 to TRBJ2-7, with 9 bases lining up with TRBD1. Germline V gene sequence: CDR1 SGHTA, CDR2 FQGNSA. The CDR3 extends over 16 amino acids. V shed 0 bases, J shed 2 bases, and the junction held 5 bases outside the gene matches. The CDR3 is CASSLAWDRATYEQYF. The DNA of the CDR3 is TGTGCCAGCAGCTTAGCGTGGGACAGGGCAACCTACGAGCAGTACTTC.

The chain combines TRBV29-1 with TRBJ2-5; either TRBD1 or TRBD2 may supply D (5 bases each). CDR3 size: 13 residues. CDR1 is SQVTM and CDR2 is ANQGSEA in the germline V gene. The V and J ends lost 6 bases and 3 bases respectively, with 14 bases between them. The CDR3 sequence: CSVVRDPKETQYF. Here the CDR3 DNA reads TGCAGCGTCGTCCGGGACCCCAAAGAGACCCAGTACTTC.

This clone was counted a single time. The V gene is TRBV10-3, the J gene TRBJ1-1; no clear D gene. Trimming cost V 2 bases and J 0 bases, with 7 bases left between them. Germline loops: CDR1 ENHRY, CDR2 SYGVKD. The CDR3 is made up of 14 amino acids. CDR3 region: CAISEEHLNTEAFF. The CDR3, as DNA: TGTGCCATCAGTGAGGAGCACCTGAACACTGAAGCTTTCTTT.

V usage is TRBV19 and J usage is TRBJ2-1, with unresolved D. Germline CDR1 LNHDA, CDR2 SQIVND (reference sequence). Trimming shortened V by 8 bases and J by 1 base, and 12 bases separated the two germline ends. CDR3 length equals 14 residues. Here the CDR3 reads CASRASLSYNEQFF. CDR3 DNA: TGTGCCAGTCGGGCGAGCCTGTCCTACAATGAGCAGTTCTTC.

In this sample, this clone turned up a few times. The chain joins TRBV5-1 to TRBJ1-3; D ambiguous. CDR1 SGHRS and CDR2 YFSETQ come from the germline V gene. The CDR3 length is 13 residues. With 4 bases removed from V and 4 bases from J, the gap between germline ends came to 9 bases. CDR3 in amino acids: CASSVGVGNTIYF. CDR3 DNA sequence: TGCGCCAGCAGCGTCGGTGTAGGAAACACCATATATTTT.

The chain uses TRBV6-5 and TRBJ1-4; 7 bases match TRBD1. V shed 6 bases and J 8 bases; nucleotides not matched to a gene: 3. Germline V gene data show CDR1 as MNHEY and CDR2 as SVGAGI. The CDR3 consists of 12 residues. CDR3 sequence reads: CASRSGGEKLFF. The DNA for the CDR3 is TGTGCCAGCAGATCAGGGGGGGAAAAACTGTTTTTT.

This sequence joins TRBV12-5 and TRBJ1-1, with D hard to call. Germline assignment: CDR1 LGHNT and CDR2 FRNRAP. This CDR3 region has 13 residues. Trimming took 6 bases from V and 9 from J, leaving 17 bases between them. The CDR3 nucleotides are TGTGCTAGTGGCCGCATACGAGGACCCAAAGCTTTCTTT. It specifies CASGRIRGPKAFF. The full variable domain, completed using reference TRBV12-5 and TRBJ1-1, is DARVTQTPRHKVTEMGQEVTMRCQPILGHNTVFWYRQTMMQGLELLAYFRNRAPLDDSGMPKDRFSAEMPDATLATLKIQPSEPRDSAVYFCASGRIRGPKAFFGQGTRLTVV.

The chain has TRBV6-2 or TRBV6-3 and TRBJ2-1, with D unresolved. The CDR3 extends over 12 amino acids. Germline V gives CDR1 MNHEY, CDR2 SVGEGT. The V gene lost 2 bases and the J gene lost 8 bases, with 7 bases spanning the gap. The CDR3 DNA reads TGTGCCAGCAGTTACACAGCATATGAGCAGTTCTTC. It is translated as CASSYTAYEQFF.

This rearrangement joins TRBV7-2 to TRBJ1-1; D uncertain. V was clipped by 4 bases and J by 7 bases, with 13 bases between them. Per the germline V gene, CDR1 is SGHTA and CDR2 is FQGNSA. CDR3 length: 13 residues. CDR3 protein: CASSSRGGFEAFF. The CDR3 nucleotides are TGTGCCAGCAGCTCTCGGGGTGGATTTGAAGCTTTCTTT.